These T cell receptor beta chains were read from a single sample in a study of T-cell reconstitution after alpha-beta-depleted transplantation in children. TCRdb analysed the PCR reads with MiXCR anew, one entry per CDR3 protein. In the table there are approximately 490,000 distinct CDR3 sequences, about 10% of which are singletons. Sequenced here: PBMCs, sampled before TCRalphabeta/CD19-depleted stem cell transplant. The receptors were gathered from a child aged 2 to 10 with inherited bone marrow failure, due to receive a stem cell transplant. Each CDR3 is given with its conserved first and last residue. Fields, in order: clone size, V gene, J gene, D gene, CDR3 DNA, CDR3 protein. D genes are given only for firm matches. The size of a clone is reported for some rows only, either as once, few or many, or as a class for expanded clones.

few	TRBV12-3/TRBV12-4	TRBJ1-1	.	TGTGCCAGCAGTGTCATCTGGAACACTGAAGCTTTCTTT	CASSVIWNTEAFF
.	TRBV7-9	TRBJ2-5	.	TGTGCCAGCAACTCACTCGGACAGCAAGAGACCCAGTACTTC	CASNSLGQQETQYF
many	TRBV20-1	TRBJ2-1	.	TGCAGTGCTAGTGAAGTGTATGAGCAGTTCTTC	CSASEVYEQFF
many	TRBV27	TRBJ2-7	.	TGTGCCAGCAGTTCAGCGGACCCCGTAATCGGGGAGCAGTACTTC	CASSSADPVIGEQYF
many	TRBV12-3/TRBV12-4	TRBJ1-5	.	TGTGCCAGCAGTTTTGGGTCTCTTCAGCCCCAGCATTTT	CASSFGSLQPQHF
.	TRBV7-2	TRBJ2-1	TRBD2	TGTGCCAGCAGCTTCGTAGCGGGAGAGAATGAGCAGTTCTTC	CASSFVAGENEQFF
many	TRBV3-1	TRBJ1-1	.	TGTGCCAGCAGGTTTGGCGGGGGGGTCACTGAAGCTTTCTTT	CASRFGGGVTEAFF
many	TRBV7-6	TRBJ2-2	.	TGTGCCAGCAGCTTAGCCCAGGGGAAGGGGCTGTTTTTT	CASSLAQGKGLFF
.	TRBV19	TRBJ2-7	.	TGTGCCAGTAGTATATTGGCGGCTACATCCTACGAGCAGTACTTC	CASSILAATSYEQYF
many	TRBV7-2	TRBJ1-2	.	TGTGCCAGCAGCCCCCACTTGTTGGGGGGAGGAGGCTACACCTTC	CASSPHLLGGGGYTF
many	TRBV3-1	TRBJ1-2	.	TGTGCCAGCAGCCAAGTATCTGTGTATGGCTACACCTTC	CASSQVSVYGYTF
many	TRBV12-3/TRBV12-4	TRBJ1-5	.	TGTGCCAGCAGACAGGGCCGACAGCCCCAGCATTTT	CASRQGRQPQHF
many	TRBV4-2	TRBJ1-1	.	TGTGCCAGCAGCCCCCTAGGGGCTGAAGCTTTCTTT	CASSPLGAEAFF
.	TRBV6-5	TRBJ2-1	.	TGTGCCAGCAGTTACCCGGCAGGGGCCTACAATGAGCAGTTCTTC	CASSYPAGAYNEQFF
many	TRBV4-3	TRBJ2-7	TRBD1	TGCGCCAGCAGCCACCGGGACAGGGGCTACGAGCAGTACTTC	CASSHRDRGYEQYF
many	TRBV5-6	TRBJ2-3	.	TGTGCCAGCAGCTTGGAGACGGGGCTCTTGAACACAGATACGCAGTATTTT	CASSLETGLLNTDTQYF
many	TRBV6-2/TRBV6-3	TRBJ1-6	.	TGTGCCAGCAAGGACGTAGTTTTCGGCAGGAGGTCACCCCTCCACTTT	CASKDVVFGRRSPLHF
few	TRBV27	TRBJ1-2	.	TGTGCCAGCAAGCCCGTAGTAGAAGACTATGGCTACACCTTC	CASKPVVEDYGYTF
.	TRBV7-9	TRBJ2-5	TRBD1	TGTGCCAGCAGCTTAGGTGCAGGGGGCGAGGTAGAGACCCAGTACTTC	CASSLGAGGEVETQYF
few	TRBV4-3	TRBJ1-1	.	TGCGCCAGCAGCCAAGTCCGGGTCCCCACTGAAGCTTTCTTT	CASSQVRVPTEAFF
many	TRBV19	TRBJ2-3	.	TGTGCCAGTAGTATAGAGGGAGTATTCGGGACAGATACGCAGTATTTT	CASSIEGVFGTDTQYF
many	TRBV20-1	TRBJ2-2	.	TGCAGTGCTATAAAAACGGGGGCCGGGGAGCTGTTTTTT	CSAIKTGAGELFF
many	TRBV11-2	TRBJ2-1	.	TGTGCCAGCAGCTTAGTACAGGGCTGGGGCAATGAGCAGTTCTTC	CASSLVQGWGNEQFF
.	TRBV4-3	TRBJ2-5	.	TGCGCCAGCAGCCAAGTTCGGCAGGGCGAAGAGACCCAGTACTTC	CASSQVRQGEETQYF
many	TRBV30	TRBJ1-1	.	TGTGCCTGGAGTTCCGGACAGCTCACTGAAGCTTTCTTT	CAWSSGQLTEAFF
few	TRBV11-2	TRBJ2-1	TRBD2	TGTGCCAGCAGCTTTACCTCTATAGCGGGAGGGTCCTACAATGATCAGTTCTTC	CASSFTSIAGGSYNDQFF
many	TRBV12-3/TRBV12-4	TRBJ1-2	.	TGTGCCAGCAGTTTTCCGGAGCGGGACTATGGCTACACCTTC	CASSFPERDYGYTF
few	TRBV6-5	TRBJ1-1	.	TGTGCCCTGGGACCGCCGAACACTGAAGCTTTCTTT	CALGPPNTEAFF